These 21 T cell receptor beta chains came from one sample sequenced in a study of CD8+ T cells in alopecia areata. Following extraction, RNA underwent reverse transcription to cDNA, which served as the sequencing template. TCRdb's copy holds only in-frame clones and misses some; the assay was immunoSEQ multiplex PCR. The table lists 120,000 to 150,000 clones, about three fifths of them singletons, with approximately 34% in the top ten. Sequencing used CD8+ T cells sorted from blood. The receptors were sampled from a human donor in good health.

This clone has more than one count but fewer than ten. This chain uses TRBV5-1 with TRBJ2-7; the D gene is possibly TRBD2 (6 bases). V lost 5 bases to trimming and J lost 6 bases, with 15 bases between them. In germline, CDR1 is SGHRS, CDR2 YFSETQ. The CDR3 runs 13 residues. CDR3 in DNA: TGCGCCAGCAGTTTACAGGAGGGAGGCGAGCAGTACTTC. Translation: CASSLQEGGEQYF.

The chain couples TRBV7-3 to TRBJ2-2; D perhaps matches TRBD2 (5 bases). V lost 4 bases and J lost 3, with 9 bases in between. Germline V CDR1 and CDR2: SGHTA, FQGTGA. The CDR3 loop spans 14 amino acids. The CDR3 nucleotides read TGTGCCAGCAGCTCGAGGGCCGACACCGGGGAGCTGTTTTTT. Residues: CASSSRADTGELFF.

V usage is TRBV5-4 and J usage is TRBJ2-5; 10 bases are a match to TRBD2. Trimming at V came to 0 bases and at J to 4 bases, leaving 12 bases not matched to a gene. CDR3 length: 18 residues. Germline V CDR1 and CDR2: SGHNT, YYREEE (reference sequence). This chain's CDR3 is CASSLDGVGLADGETQYF. CDR3 DNA: TGTGCCAGCAGCTTGGACGGAGTTGGACTAGCGGATGGAGAGACCCAGTACTTC.

This chain links TRBV2 with TRBJ2-1; TRBD2 aligns across 12 bases. CDR3 length: 16 amino acids. The V and J ends lost 6 bases and 8 bases, in that order; junction bases with no gene match: 11. Germline V gene lookup returns CDR1 SNHLY and CDR2 FYNNEI. The CDR3 region is CASSEPLAGGHDEQFF. In DNA, the CDR3 is TGTGCCAGCAGCGAACCCCTAGCGGGAGGGCACGATGAGCAGTTCTTC.

This clone was counted only a few times. The V call is TRBV6-5, the J call TRBJ1-5; no clear D gene. Germline CDR1 MNHEY, CDR2 SVGAGI. The CDR3 length is 13 residues. V lost 0 bases to trimming and J lost 7 bases, with 7 bases between them. The CDR3 region has the DNA TGTGCCAGCAGTTACTCCGTGCAGCAGCCCCAGCATTTT. Residues: CASSYSVQQPQHF.

The rearrangement uses TRBV29-1 and TRBJ2-2; a possible D gene is TRBD2 (5 bases). Germline CDR1 SQVTM, CDR2 ANQGSEA. This CDR3 region has 13 residues. Trimming took off 6 bases at V and 5 bases at J, with 13 bases between the two ends. CDR3 amino acids: CSVSGIKTGELFF. CDR3 nucleotide sequence: TGCAGCGTGTCCGGGATAAAAACCGGGGAGCTGTTTTTT.

The chain is built from TRBV27 and TRBJ2-3; 13 bases match TRBD2. Germline V gives CDR1 MNHEY, CDR2 SMNVEV (reference sequence). There are 16 residues in the CDR3. After removal of 5 bases from V and 2 bases from J, the junction contained 4 bases not matched to a gene. The CDR3, as DNA: TGTGCCAGCAGTCCCGGGACTAGCGGGATCACAGATACGCAGTATTTT. It specifies CASSPGTSGITDTQYF.

This clone was picked up many times. The V call is TRBV10-2, the J call TRBJ2-1; 8 bases fit TRBD1. In germline, CDR1 is WSHSY, CDR2 SAAADI. The CDR3 covers 14 residues. Germline trimming cut 6 bases from V and 8 bases from J; bases unmatched to any gene: 9. The CDR3 loop is CASSDRGIWDEQFF. DNA for the CDR3: TGCGCCAGCAGCGACAGGGGTATTTGGGATGAGCAGTTCTTC.

This clone occurred once. V is TRBV27 and J is TRBJ2-1, with 8 bases that match TRBD2. CDR1 and CDR2 (germline): MNHEY, SMNVEV (reference sequence). Trimming removed 2 bases from V and 12 bases from J; junction bases left unmatched: 9. The CDR3 runs 14 residues. The chain's CDR3 is CASSLAGGGYTQFF. DNA for the CDR3: TGTGCCAGCAGTTTAGCGGGAGGAGGTTATACGCAGTTCTTC.

This rearrangement joins TRBV29-1 to TRBJ2-2; 7 nucleotides line up with TRBD2. The CDR3 loop spans 14 amino acids. V dropped 6 bases and J dropped 3; count of bases not matched to a gene: 7. The germline CDR1 and CDR2 sequences are SQVTM and ANQGSEA. The CDR3 DNA is TGCAGCGTAGAGCGGGGCCCCCACACCGGGGAGCTGTTTTTT. This translates into CSVERGPHTGELFF.

This clone has a handful of counts. V is TRBV29-1 and J is TRBJ1-2; D remains ambiguous. CDR3 size: 11 residues. Trimming removed 7 bases from V and 2 bases from J, with 8 bases in between. CDR1 is SQVTM, CDR2 ANQGSEA, per germline. DNA for the CDR3: TGCAGCGCCGACGGGAACTATGGCTACACCTTC. It is translated as CSADGNYGYTF. Filled out from reference TRBV29-1 and TRBJ1-2, the complete variable domain reads SAVISQKPSRDICQRGTSLTIQCQVDSQVTMMFWYRQQPGQSLTLIATANQGSEATYESGFVIDKFPISRPNLTFSTLTVSNMSPEDSSIYLCSADGNYGYTFGSGTRLTVV.

This clone appeared once. V gene TRBV4-1 combines with J gene TRBJ2-5, with D uncertain. V lost 0 bases to trimming and J lost 1 base, with 15 bases between them. The length of the CDR3 is 17 residues. CDR1 is MGHRA, CDR2 YSYEKL, per germline. CDR3 in amino acids: CASSQESPGNSQETQYF. Written as DNA, the CDR3 is TGCGCCAGCAGCCAAGAGTCGCCAGGTAACTCCCAAGAGACCCAGTACTTC.

This chain uses TRBV25-1 with TRBJ2-1, with 7 bases matching TRBD2. Germline V gene sequence: CDR1 MGHDK, CDR2 SYGVNS. CDR3 length: 16 residues. V lost 0 bases, J lost 9 bases, and 11 bases stayed unmatched. CDR3 amino acids: CASSEYGGWEHPEQFF. The CDR3, as DNA: TGTGCCAGCAGTGAATACGGGGGGTGGGAGCATCCTGAGCAGTTCTTC.

This chain links TRBV4-1 with TRBJ1-2; 8 bases line up with TRBD1. The CDR3 runs to 12 residues. J gave up 8 bases and V 4 bases, and 3 bases lay outside the gene matches. Germline CDR1 is MGHRA and CDR2 is YSYEKL. CDR3: CASSRTGNGYTF. Written as DNA, the CDR3 is TGCGCCAGCAGCCGGACAGGGAACGGCTACACCTTC.

V usage is TRBV10-2 and J usage is TRBJ2-7; D possibly matches TRBD1 or TRBD2 (5 bases each). The CDR3 length is 13 residues. Germline V gene lookup returns CDR1 WSHSY and CDR2 SAAADI. V was shortened by 0 bases and J by 4 bases, with 7 bases between the two germline ends. The CDR3 DNA is TGCGCCAGCAGTGAGTCTGGGGGATACGAGCAGTACTTC. Translated, it gives CASSESGGYEQYF.

The gene calls are TRBV4-1 and TRBJ2-1, with D hard to call. The V gene's germline CDR1 is MGHRA and CDR2 YSYEKL. The CDR3 runs 15 residues. V lost 2 bases and J lost 2, with 10 bases in between. In nucleotides, the CDR3 is TGCGCCAGCAGCCAATCCACGACCCCCTACAATGAGCAGTTCTTC. The encoded protein is CASSQSTTPYNEQFF.

The V call is TRBV27, the J call TRBJ2-1; a weak D match, TRBD1 (6 bases). Deletions cut 7 bases from V and 5 bases from J, with 9 bases between. Germline CDR1 and CDR2: MNHEY and SMNVEV (reference sequence). The CDR3 consists of 12 residues. This CDR3 is CASKGGNNEQFF. The CDR3 DNA is TGTGCCAGCAAAGGGGGAAACAATGAGCAGTTCTTC.

The J gene is TRBJ2-5, the V gene TRBV5-6; D gene uncertain. The germline V gene has CDR1 SGHDT and CDR2 YYEEEE. Deletions cut 1 base from V and 5 bases from J, with 3 bases between. The CDR3 runs to 11 residues. The CDR3 reads CASSLSETQYF. The CDR3, as DNA: TGTGCCAGCAGCTTGAGTGAGACCCAGTACTTC.

V gene TRBV5-1 combines with J gene TRBJ2-2; no clear D gene. The CDR3 loop spans 13 amino acids. Germline values: CDR1 SGHRS, CDR2 YFSETQ. V shed 6 bases and J shed 4 bases, with 10 bases lying between them. CDR3 coding DNA: TGCGCCAGCATTGAATTGAGCACCGGGGAGCTGTTTTTT. Protein: CASIELSTGELFF.

The chain combines TRBV29-1 with TRBJ1-1; 7 nucleotides match TRBD1. V trimming: 3 bases; J trimming: 10 bases; junction bases outside the gene matches: 5. The CDR3 contains 11 residues. Germline lookup yields CDR1 SQVTM and CDR2 ANQGSEA. This CDR3 reads CSVEGRQGAFF. The CDR3 coding sequence is TGCAGCGTTGAGGGCCGACAGGGAGCTTTCTTT.

The chain joins TRBV15 to TRBJ2-1; no clear D. V lost 4 bases and J 0 bases, leaving 10 bases between the germline ends. Germline V gene sequence: CDR1 LNHNV, CDR2 YYDKDF (reference sequence). The CDR3 length is 15 residues. The CDR3 coding sequence is TGTGCCACCAGCACTACTACGAGCTCCTACAATGAGCAGTTCTTC. It yields the protein CATSTTTSSYNEQFF.